A selection of T cell receptor beta chains follows, all from one sample in a study of blood T cell repertoires in COVID-19. TCRdb's copy holds only in-frame clones and misses some; the assay was immunoSEQ multiplex PCR. The sample includes approximately 300,000 clones, more than 80% seen only once; the top ten take 3.7%. Material for sequencing was peripheral blood. The origin of the receptors is a woman in her forties with acute or convalescent COVID-19. The CDR3 runs from the conserved cysteine through the conserved F or W. The D gene is left open where the match is weak. The listing skips clone size in some rows; elsewhere it reads once, few, many or a size class.

d_gene | abundance | j_gene | v_gene | CDR3aa | CDR3nt
NA | NA | TRBJ1-2 | TRBV12-5 | CASGLEDTLGYTF | TGTGCTAGTGGTTTGGAAGACACGTTGGGCTACACCTTC
TRBD2 | NA | TRBJ2-5 | TRBV5-1 | CASSFSGTSGGQETQYF | TGCGCCAGCAGCTTCTCCGGGACTAGCGGGGGGCAAGAGACCCAGTACTTC
NA | NA | TRBJ2-1 | TRBV24-1 | CATSDSVIRVNEQFF | TGTGCCACCAGTGATTCGGTTATCAGGGTAAATGAGCAGTTCTTC
NA | NA | TRBJ2-5 | TRBV19 | CASSIGYDSLRETQYF | TGTGCCAGTAGTATAGGATACGACAGCCTGAGAGAGACCCAGTACTTC
TRBD1 | NA | TRBJ2-3 | TRBV6-4 | CASTGQGARGDTQYF | TGTGCCAGTACGGGACAGGGGGCCAGGGGAGATACGCAGTATTTT
NA | NA | TRBJ2-5 | TRBV24-1 | CATSDLERDSLKETQYF | NA
NA | NA | TRBJ1-3 | TRBV18 | CASSSQGTASGNTIYF | TGTGCCAGCTCAAGTCAGGGGACGGCTTCTGGAAACACCATATATTTT
TRBD2 | NA | TRBJ2-1 | TRBV24-1 | CATSDGGLADNEQFF | TGTGCCACCAGTGACGGCGGCCTAGCGGACAATGAGCAGTTCTTC
TRBD1 | NA | TRBJ1-1 | TRBV6-5 | CASHEMGQRTEAFF | TGTGCCAGCCACGAGATGGGACAGAGGACTGAAGCTTTCTTT
TRBD2 | NA | TRBJ2-2 | TRBV6-2/TRBV6-3 | CARSWGGGTSGELFF | TGTGCCCGCAGCTGGGGCGGGGGGACATCCGGGGAGCTGTTTTTT
TRBD1 | NA | TRBJ1-2 | TRBV2 | CASGGQGDGYTF | TGTGCCAGCGGGGGACAGGGAGATGGCTACACCTTC
TRBD2 | NA | TRBJ2-1 | TRBV11-2 | CASSSRLAGGWDEQFF | TGTGCCAGCAGCTCACGACTAGCGGGGGGGTGGGATGAGCAGTTCTTC
TRBD1 | once | TRBJ2-2 | TRBV10-1 | CASSEAGTGGRLRTGELFF | TGCGCCAGCAGTGAGGCCGGGACAGGGGGCCGTCTCCGCACCGGGGAGCTGTTTTTT
NA | NA | TRBJ2-2 | TRBV11-1 | CATRGLNTGELFF | TGTGCCACCCGCGGTTTGAACACCGGGGAGCTGTTTTTT
NA | NA | TRBJ1-5 | TRBV24-1 | CATSDRGGGPNQPQHF | TGTGCCACCAGTGACCGGGGCGGGGGGCCGAATCAGCCCCAGCATTTT
NA | NA | TRBJ1-4 | TRBV27 | CASSLRGTNEKLFF | TGTGCCAGCAGTTTAAGGGGGACTAATGAAAAACTGTTTTTT
TRBD1 | NA | TRBJ1-1 | TRBV18 | CASSPGQGVADTEAFF | TGTGCCAGCTCACCCGGACAGGGGGTTGCGGACACTGAAGCTTTCTTT
NA | NA | TRBJ1-2 | TRBV12-2 | CASRQRQGGFYGYTF | TGTGCAAGTCGCCAAAGACAGGGTGGTTTTTATGGCTACACCTTC
NA | NA | TRBJ1-2 | TRBV2 | CASSASGNYGYTF | TGTGCCAGCAGTGCTTCAGGGAACTATGGCTACACCTTC
TRBD2 | NA | TRBJ2-3 | TRBV30 | CACSLAGRTDTQYF | TGTGCCTGTAGTCTAGCGGGGCGCACAGATACGCAGTATTTT
TRBD2 | NA | TRBJ2-2 | TRBV4-1 | CASSQGGGSSGEIGEAGELFF | TGCGCCAGCAGCCAGGGGGGTGGGTCTAGCGGGGAAATCGGGGAGGCCGGGGAGCTGTTTTTT
NA | NA | TRBJ1-3 | TRBV7-9 | CASRSRQAVSGNTIYF | TGTGCCAGCAGATCTCGACAGGCCGTCTCTGGAAACACCATATATTTT
NA | once | TRBJ1-1 | TRBV18 | CASSPTGAKGLNTEAFF | TGTGCCAGCTCACCTACAGGAGCGAAGGGATTGAACACTGAAGCTTTCTTT
NA | NA | TRBJ2-2 | TRBV24-1 | CATSVTARSARTGELFF | TGTGCCACCAGTGTGACAGCGCGATCTGCGAGGACCGGGGAGCTGTTTTTT
TRBD1 | NA | TRBJ2-5 | TRBV30 | CAWRMTGVETQYF | TGTGCCTGGAGGATGACAGGGGTCGAGACCCAGTACTTC
TRBD1 | NA | TRBJ1-1 | TRBV9 | CASSVVTGQSMNTEAFF | TGTGCCAGCAGCGTAGTGACGGGACAGTCCATGAACACTGAAGCTTTCTTT
TRBD1 | NA | TRBJ1-4 | TRBV7-9 | CASSLGTGRGKGEKLFF | TGTGCCAGCAGCTTAGGGACAGGGAGGGGGAAAGGAGAAAAACTGTTTTTT
TRBD2 | NA | TRBJ2-1 | TRBV19 | CASSPIGGGDNYNEQFF | TGTGCCAGTAGTCCAATCGGCGGGGGGGATAACTACAATGAGCAGTTCTTC
NA | NA | TRBJ1-2 | TRBV29-1 | CSVFDSGGGYTF | TGCAGCGTTTTCGATTCTGGCGGGGGCTACACCTTC
NA | NA | TRBJ1-3 | TRBV5-5 | CASSSLQGFAGNTIYF | TGTGCCAGCAGCTCTTTACAGGGCTTCGCAGGAAACACCATATATTTT
NA | NA | TRBJ1-2 | TRBV14 | CASSQDWDTPSYGYTF | TGTGCCAGCAGCCAAGATTGGGACACCCCCTCCTATGGCTACACCTTC
NA | NA | TRBJ1-1 | TRBV5-1 | CASSPRFGVTEAFF | TGCGCCAGCAGCCCGCGGTTTGGTGTCACTGAAGCTTTCTTT
TRBD2 | NA | TRBJ2-5 | TRBV9 | CASSVGSGGAFQETQYF | TGTGCCAGCAGCGTAGGCAGCGGGGGGGCCTTTCAAGAGACCCAGTACTTC
NA | NA | TRBJ2-1 | TRBV19 | CASSRTGQPTSYNEQFF | TGTGCCAGTAGTAGAACCGGACAGCCGACCTCCTACAATGAGCAGTTCTTC
NA | NA | TRBJ1-2 | TRBV6-5 | CASSPRGVANYGYTF | TGTGCCAGCAGCCCACGGGGGGTAGCTAACTATGGCTACACCTTC
TRBD1 | NA | TRBJ2-2 | TRBV5-1 | CASTTTGSPGELFF | TGCGCCAGCACCACGACAGGGTCACCGGGGGAGCTGTTTTTT
TRBD1 | NA | TRBJ1-5 | TRBV10-3 | CAISESYQGAQPQHF | TGTGCCATCAGTGAGTCGTACCAGGGGGCACAGCCCCAGCATTTT
NA | NA | TRBJ2-1 | TRBV30 | CAWRRYSYNEQFF | TGTGCCTGGAGGCGTTACTCCTACAATGAGCAGTTCTTC
NA | NA | TRBJ1-5 | TRBV6-5 | CASSYGPGSNQPQHF | TGTGCCAGCAGTTACGGGCCGGGGAGCAATCAGCCCCAGCATTTT
NA | once | TRBJ1-1 | TRBV12-3/TRBV12-4 | CASSPGWTEAFF | TGTGCCAGCAGCCCAGGGTGGACTGAAGCTTTCTTT
NA | NA | TRBJ1-5 | TRBV19 | CASSMGGRDQPQHF | TGTGCCAGTAGTATGGGGGGAAGGGATCAGCCCCAGCATTTT
NA | few | TRBJ1-2 | TRBV6-5 | CASHGGPGYGYTF | TGTGCCAGCCACGGGGGGCCGGGGTATGGCTACACCTTC
NA | NA | TRBJ1-1 | TRBV13 | CASSLERLRAGNTEAFF | TGTGCCAGCAGCTTGGAACGACTGAGGGCTGGCAACACTGAAGCTTTCTTT
NA | NA | TRBJ1-2 | TRBV21-1 | CASIQTGLRQGIHGYTF | TGTGCCAGTATTCAAACGGGGCTGCGACAGGGGATCCATGGCTACACCTTC
TRBD1 | NA | TRBJ1-2 | TRBV18 | CASSPEGQDGYTF | TGTGCCAGCTCACCAGAAGGACAGGATGGCTACACCTTC
NA | NA | TRBJ1-3 | TRBV5-1 | CASSLAGSQYGNTIYF | TGCGCCAGCAGCTTGGCCGGGTCTCAATACGGAAACACCATATATTTT
TRBD2 | NA | TRBJ2-6 | TRBV9 | CASKGGGSGANVLTF | TGTGCCAGCAAAGGCGGGGGATCGGGGGCCAACGTCCTGACTTTC
NA | few | TRBJ1-1 | TRBV7-8 | CASSPGQGRGEAFF | TGTGCCAGCAGCCCAGGACAAGGGCGTGGGGAAGCTTTCTTT
NA | few | TRBJ1-1 | TRBV12-3/TRBV12-4 | CASSFMRGGGAFF | TGTGCCAGCAGTTTCATGAGGGGAGGGGGAGCTTTCTTT
TRBD1 | NA | TRBJ1-1 | TRBV6-5 | CASRGQQMNTEAFF | TGTGCCAGCAGGGGACAGCAGATGAACACTGAAGCTTTCTTT
NA | NA | TRBJ1-1 | TRBV5-6 | CASSLAPGVAAEAFF | TGTGCCAGCAGCTTGGCCCCAGGGGTCGCCGCTGAAGCTTTCTTT